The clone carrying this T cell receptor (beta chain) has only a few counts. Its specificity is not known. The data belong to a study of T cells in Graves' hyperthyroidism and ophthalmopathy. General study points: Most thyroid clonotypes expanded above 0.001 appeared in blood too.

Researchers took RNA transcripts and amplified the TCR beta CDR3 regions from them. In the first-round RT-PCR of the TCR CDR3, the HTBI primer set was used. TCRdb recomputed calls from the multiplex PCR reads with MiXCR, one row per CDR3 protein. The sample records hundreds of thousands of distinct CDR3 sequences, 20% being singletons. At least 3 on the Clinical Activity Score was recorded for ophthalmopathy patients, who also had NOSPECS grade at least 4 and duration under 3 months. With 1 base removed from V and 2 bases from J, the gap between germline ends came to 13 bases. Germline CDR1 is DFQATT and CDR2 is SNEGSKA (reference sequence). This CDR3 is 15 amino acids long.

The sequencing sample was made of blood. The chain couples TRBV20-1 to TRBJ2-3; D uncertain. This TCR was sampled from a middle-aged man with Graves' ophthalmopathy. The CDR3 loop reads CSARGVTGNTDTQYF. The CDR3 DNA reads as TGCAGTGCTAGAGGGGTTACGGGCAACACAGATACGCAGTATTTT.